This T cell receptor beta chain was identified during a study of T cell repertoires in cytomegalovirus infection. Study as a whole: Carrying CMV and the relevant HLA type showed in public TCR beta signatures. The study, taken as a whole, reports: Dominating the ex vivo response were TCR beta clonotypes that were CMV-specific and HLA-C-restricted. The study identified carriers of CMV plus the relevant HLA from cumulative public TCR beta family frequency.

Germline trimming cut 3 bases from V and 4 bases from J; bases unmatched to any gene: 8. This CDR3 is built from 16 residues. CDR1 is DFQATT, CDR2 SNEGSKA, per germline (reference sequence). Regarding this clonotype: Its specificity is not known.

TCRdb fed the reads into MiXCR, producing one record per CDR3 protein. The sample has some 230,000 distinct CDR3 sequences; approximately 22% are singletons. The rearrangement uses TRBV20-1 and TRBJ2-1; 11 bases are shared with TRBD2. The sequenced material came from CD8+ T cells from PBMCs. This receptor was taken from a human donor in good health (CMV status not recorded). Some clones in this sample may be carry-over from other donors' samples. CDR3: CSASPPSGGNYNEQFF. CDR3 DNA sequence: TGCAGTGCTAGTCCCCCTAGCGGGGGGAATTACAATGAGCAGTTCTTC.